This T cell receptor (beta chain) emerged from a study of cytomegalovirus exposure and HLA in healthy donors. Study at large: HLA-typed donors were the source of roughly 85 million unique TCRs held in an early data release. Whole-study findings and limits: Previous analysis showed most TCR beta V segments were productive about 90% or about 30% of the time. Association of a missense DCLRE1C variant with TCR beta V- and J-gene trimming was reported in a later analysis. Association with HLA alleles at 0.05 false discovery rate was found for 15,000 to 20,000 TCR beta sequences in a later analysis.

The PCR employed 60 Vbeta primers together with 13 Jbeta primers. Profiling relied on immunoSEQ multiplex PCR, and the TCRdb table lists in-frame clones only, not all of them. The table has around 170,000 clones, approximately 84% seen once. Germline CDR1 and CDR2: SGHAT and FQNNGV. The CDR3 consists of 19 residues. V was shortened by 2 bases and J by 3 bases, with 25 bases between the two germline ends. Regarding this clone: Its antigen is still unknown.

The chain combines TRBV11-2 with TRBJ1-2, with a possible D match to TRBD1 (6 bases). This clonotype originated in a boy aged 2 to 10 in good health and CMV-seronegative. The sample consisted of PBMCs. As DNA, the CDR3 is TGTGCCAGCAGCTTATTGTCTTTCTGGGACGAGGGACAAGACTATGGCTACACCTTC. Its translation: CASSLLSFWDEGQDYGYTF.